The T cell receptor beta chain described here comes from a study of CD8 T cells in Susac syndrome. Reverse transcription of roughly 0.45 to 1 ug RNA was carried out with random hexamers. TCRdb used MiXCR to reprocess the immunoSEQ multiplex PCR reads, holding one entry per CDR3 protein. Found here are a few hundred thousand distinct CDR3 sequences, roughly 94% of them singletons; the top ten hold over 0.05%. The germline CDR1 and CDR2 sequences are SGHTA and FQGNSA. Trimming took 2 bases from V and 3 from J, leaving 14 bases between them. CDR3 length: 16 residues. Sequencing was carried out using CD4+ T cells from PBMCs. The V and J genes are TRBV7-2 and TRBJ2-1, with D uncertain. This TCR came from a human donor with multiple sclerosis. DNA of the CDR3: TGTGCCAGCAGCTTATCTTTCCGCCTGGACTACAATGAGCAGTTCTTC. It translates to CASSLSFRLDYNEQFF.